This paragraph reports one T cell receptor (beta chain). Its matching antigen is unknown. Generated by immunoSEQ multiplex PCR, the TCRdb table keeps only in-frame clones and is missing some. The repertoire has fewer than 200,000 clones, roughly 85% of them found once; the top ten carry roughly 15%. Deletions cut 6 bases from V and 0 bases from J, with 14 bases between. This CDR3 comprises 15 residues. Germline V gene data show CDR1 as WSHSY and CDR2 as SAAADI. These data originate in a study of cytomegalovirus exposure and HLA in healthy donors. Study-wide points: For most TCR sequences rarity was the rule, although some public TCRs occurred in many donors. There were about 160 TCR beta chains listed as cytomegalovirus-associated.

The sequence derives from a man aged 18 to 29 in good health and CMV-seropositive. The rearrangement joins TRBV10-2 to TRBJ1-1, with TRBD1 as a possible D gene (6 bases). Sequencing was performed on PBMCs. The CDR3 sequence is CASRIQGGLNTEAFF. The CDR3 nucleotides read TGCGCCAGCAGGATACAAGGGGGTCTGAACACTGAAGCTTTCTTT.